The next 28 T cell receptor beta chains were all read from a single sample in a study of T cell repertoires in cytomegalovirus infection. Their recognized antigens are unknown. Via MiXCR, TCRdb re-called the reads, giving one row per CDR3 protein. The sample consists of about 830,000 distinct CDR3 sequences, 30% to 35% of them appearing once. This specimen was cultured CD8+ T cells from PBMCs, taken from culture after CMV antigen stimulation. The receptors here all came from a human donor in good health (CMV status not recorded). Some clones in this sample may be carry-over from other donors' samples.

This clonotype was picked up a small number of times. This chain connects TRBV12-3 or TRBV12-4 to TRBJ2-5; D could derive from TRBD1 or TRBD2 (6 bases each). The CDR3 extends over 22 amino acids. With 3 bases removed from V and 6 bases from J, the gap between germline ends came to 38 bases. The CDR3 spells CASSFPLGGPQLAAWAGQTQYF. The CDR3 region has the DNA TGTGCCAGCAGTTTCCCCCTTGGGGGGCCCCAATTGGCCGCTTGGGCAGGGCAGACCCAGTACTTC.

The chain links TRBV6-6 to TRBJ1-2; TRBD1 agrees at 7 bases. Germline CDR1 MNHNY, CDR2 SVGAGI (reference sequence). V lost 2 bases, J lost 2 bases, and 5 bases stayed unmatched. The CDR3 spans 15 residues. CDR3 sequence reads: CASSYQSTGNYGYTF. The DNA for the CDR3 is TGTGCCAGCAGTTACCAATCGACAGGGAACTATGGCTACACCTTC.

This clonotype was observed many times. The rearrangement joins TRBV7-2 to TRBJ1-5; no definite D call. CDR1 is SGHTA, CDR2 FQGNSA, per germline. V was trimmed by 1 base and J by 6 bases, leaving 7 bases between them. CDR3 length: 13 residues. In nucleotides, the CDR3 is TGTGCCAGCAGCTTAGTGCTTGGTCAGCCCCAGCATTTT. It specifies CASSLVLGQPQHF.

The chain joins TRBV4-1 to TRBJ1-5, with D hard to call. The V gene lost 2 bases and the J gene lost 7 bases, with 15 bases spanning the gap. CDR3 length: 15 residues. Germline CDR1 reads MGHRA; CDR2 reads YSYEKL. The CDR3 bases are TGCGCCAGCAGCCAAAACCCTGCCTCGGAACAGCCCCAGCATTTT. This codes for CASSQNPASEQPQHF.

This clonotype was seen more than once but under ten times. The V call is TRBV4-2, the J call TRBJ1-1, with 7 bases identical to TRBD1. V shed 1 base, J shed 1 base, and the junction held 6 bases outside the gene matches. This CDR3 is built from 16 residues. Germline lookup yields CDR1 LGHNA and CDR2 YNFKEQ. The CDR3 sequence is CASSQVAGGPNTEAFF. DNA for the CDR3: TGTGCCAGCAGCCAAGTTGCAGGGGGGCCGAACACTGAAGCTTTCTTT.

The rearrangement joins TRBV13 to TRBJ1-3; D unresolved. From germline, CDR1 is PRHDT and CDR2 FYEKMQ (reference sequence). The CDR3 runs to 12 residues. The V gene lost 0 bases and the J gene lost 7 bases, with 4 bases spanning the gap. CDR3 coding DNA: TGTGCCAGCAGCTTAGGCAGGAACACCATATATTTT. As protein: CASSLGRNTIYF.

The chain combines TRBV5-1 with TRBJ2-2; D remains ambiguous. V lost 2 bases and J 4 bases, leaving 6 bases between the germline ends. CDR1 SGHRS and CDR2 YFSETQ come from the germline V gene. The CDR3 has 13 residues. Here the CDR3 reads CASSFTTTGELFF. CDR3 in DNA: TGCGCCAGCAGCTTTACTACCACCGGGGAGCTGTTTTTT. Together with reference TRBV5-1 and TRBJ2-2, the CDR3 gives the full variable domain: KAGVTQTPRYLIKTRGQQVTLSCSPISGHRSVSWYQQTPGQGLQFLFEYFSETQRNKGNFPGRFSGRQFSNSRSEMNVSTLELGDSALYLCASSFTTTGELFFGEGSRLTVL.

The chain is built from TRBV6-5 and TRBJ2-1, with TRBD1 matching over 8 bases. Unmatched junction bases numbered 6, after V lost 6 bases and J lost 5 bases. CDR3 length: 14 amino acids. Germline values: CDR1 MNHEY, CDR2 SVGAGI. As DNA, the CDR3 is TGTGCCAGCAGCGGACAGGGTGGGGACAATGAGCAGTTCTTC. Its translation is CASSGQGGDNEQFF.

The V and J genes are TRBV7-6 and TRBJ2-7, with D maybe TRBD2 (6 bases). There are 12 residues in the CDR3. The germline V gene has CDR1 SGHVS and CDR2 FNYEAQ. Trimming removed 8 bases from V and 5 bases from J, with 13 bases in between. In DNA, the CDR3 is TGTGCCAGCCTCGGACCTAGCGACGAGCAGTACTTC. This codes for CASLGPSDEQYF. The full variable domain, completed using reference TRBV7-6 and TRBJ2-7, is GAGVSQSPRYKVTKRGQDVALRCDPISGHVSLYWYRQALGQGPEFLTYFNYEAQQDKSGLPNDRFSAERPEGSISTLTIQRTEQRDSAMYRCASLGPSDEQYFGPGTRLTVT.

CDR3 loop: CASSPVWNTEAFF. CDR3 DNA: TGTGCCAGTAGTCCCGTCTGGAACACTGAAGCTTTCTTT. The V and J genes are TRBV19 and TRBJ1-1; D gene uncertain. This CDR3 contains 13 residues. Trimming took 5 bases from V and 1 from J, leaving 8 bases between them. Per the germline V gene, CDR1 is LNHDA and CDR2 is SQIVND (reference sequence). Full variable domain (outside the CDR3, taken from reference TRBV19 and TRBJ1-1): DGGITQSPKYLFRKEGQNVTLSCEQNLNHDAMYWYRQDPGQGLRLIYYSQIVNDFQKGDIAEGYSVSREKKESFPLTVTSAQKNPTAFYLCASSPVWNTEAFFGQGTRLTVV.

This clonotype was found once. The chain combines TRBV7-3 with TRBJ2-7; 7 bases line up with TRBD1. The V segment lost 5 bases and the J segment 3 bases; nucleotides outside the gene matches: 7. The CDR3 is 14 residues long. The germline V gene encodes CDR1 SGHTA and CDR2 FQGTGA. CDR3 coding DNA: TGTGCCAGCAGCCCCCCCGGGACAGTCTACGAGCAGTACGTC. Amino acid sequence: CASSPPGTVYEQYV.

The gene calls are TRBV20-1 and TRBJ2-7; 13 positions match TRBD2. Germline loops: CDR1 DFQATT, CDR2 SNEGSKA (reference sequence). Trimming cost V 5 bases and J 4 bases; bases outside gene matches: 11. The CDR3 totals 16 residues. In DNA form, the CDR3 reads TGCAGTGCTTTACTAGCGGGGGGGCCAAATAGTTACGAGCAGTACTTC. The encoded protein is CSALLAGGPNSYEQYF.

V usage is TRBV6-1 and J usage is TRBJ2-3, with unresolved D. Germline V gives CDR1 MNHNS, CDR2 SASEGT. This CDR3 has 14 amino acids. V lost 7 bases and J 3 bases, leaving 14 bases between the germline ends. CDR3 coding DNA: TGTGCCAGCACCCTGGATTTCGGGACAGATACGCAGTATTTT. It yields the protein CASTLDFGTDTQYF.

This clonotype was picked up many times. CDR3 in DNA: TGTGCCAGCAGCTTGGGGACAGGGGCTTACTACGAGCAGTACGTC. Amino acid sequence: CASSLGTGAYYEQYV. The chain couples TRBV7-8 to TRBJ2-7; 10 bases match TRBD1. Trimming took 3 bases from V and 3 from J; bases not matched to a gene: 5. CDR1 is SGHVS and CDR2 is FQNEAQ in the germline V gene. The CDR3 is made up of 15 amino acids.

V gene TRBV20-1 combines with J gene TRBJ2-2, with D possibly TRBD2 on 5 matching bases. The germline V gene encodes CDR1 DFQATT and CDR2 SNEGSKA (reference sequence). Trimming shortened V by 2 bases and J by 4 bases, and 17 bases separated the two germline ends. CDR3 length equals 16 residues. The CDR3 loop reads CSARLLTGIPTGELFF. The CDR3 bases are TGCAGTGCTAGATTATTAACCGGGATACCCACCGGGGAGCTGTTTTTT.

This clonotype came up many times. This sequence joins TRBV7-9 and TRBJ2-5, with 9 positions matching TRBD1. J gave up 0 bases and V 5 bases, and 10 bases lay outside the gene matches. This CDR3 is built from 17 residues. Germline values: CDR1 SEHNR, CDR2 FQNEAQ (reference sequence). This chain's CDR3 is CASSRRDRVLDQETQYF. In DNA, the CDR3 is TGTGCCAGCAGCCGCCGGGACAGGGTTTTAGACCAAGAGACCCAGTACTTC.

The chain uses TRBV7-9 and TRBJ1-4; 11 bases agree with TRBD1. V was pared by 5 bases and J by 3 bases, with 8 bases of the junction left unmatched. CDR3 length: 17 residues. Germline values: CDR1 SEHNR, CDR2 FQNEAQ (reference sequence). CDR3 nucleotide sequence: TGTGCCAGCAGCCCACGGACAGGGGGCCTGGCTAATGAAAAACTGTTTTTT. This codes for CASSPRTGGLANEKLFF.

This clonotype was found a few times. This CDR3 reads CASSRKPLGGETQYF. The CDR3 DNA follows: TGTGCCAGCAGCCGTAAACCCCTGGGCGGGGAGACCCAGTACTTC. The rearrangement joins TRBV4-2 to TRBJ2-5, with D possibly being TRBD2 (5 bases). V was trimmed by 4 bases and J by 5 bases, leaving 17 bases between them. This CDR3 has 15 amino acids. From germline, CDR1 is LGHNA and CDR2 YNFKEQ.

The chain recombines TRBV15 with TRBJ1-5; D remains ambiguous. Germline V lookup: CDR1 LNHNV, CDR2 YYDKDF (reference sequence). CDR3 length: 15 amino acids. V lost 0 bases and J lost 5, with 11 bases in between. Here the CDR3 DNA reads TGTGCCACCAGCAGAGATCACGCGCGAGATCAGCCCCAGCATTTT. Its translation: CATSRDHARDQPQHF.

The DNA of the CDR3 is TGTGCCAGCAGTTGGACAGCCGCTAACTATGGCTACACCTTC. Translated: CASSWTAANYGYTF. This chain connects TRBV27 to TRBJ1-2; D might be TRBD1 (6 bases). V lost 4 bases and J lost 0, with 9 bases in between. The CDR3 covers 14 residues. Germline CDR1 and CDR2: MNHEY and SMNVEV (reference sequence).

The CDR3 region has the DNA TGTGCCACCGTATCGGCGGCAGAGAACACTGAAGCTTTCTTT. Translation: CATVSAAENTEAFF. The chain recombines TRBV28 with TRBJ1-1; D is unclear. The CDR3 extends over 14 amino acids. CDR1 and CDR2 from the germline V gene are MDHEN and SYDVKM. The germline V and J ends were trimmed by 10 bases and 1 base, with 16 bases remaining between them.

This chain uses TRBV9 with TRBJ2-1; 7 bases are a match to TRBD2. CDR1 is SGDLS, CDR2 YYNGEE, per germline. The CDR3 is made up of 14 amino acids. Germline trimming cut 4 bases from V and 8 bases from J; bases unmatched to any gene: 9. The CDR3 reads CASSPGLTLYEQFF. The CDR3 DNA reads TGTGCCAGCAGCCCGGGACTAACTCTCTATGAGCAGTTCTTC.

This sequence joins TRBV6-5 and TRBJ1-5, with D possibly matching TRBD1 (6 bases). This CDR3 comprises 15 residues. The germline V gene has CDR1 MNHEY and CDR2 SVGAGI. The V and J ends lost 0 bases and 5 bases respectively, with 11 bases between them. The CDR3: CASSYSTSGDQPQHF. CDR3 in DNA: TGTGCCAGCAGTTACTCGACGTCAGGGGATCAGCCCCAGCATTTT.

This chain joins TRBV6-2 or TRBV6-3 and TRBJ2-3; D remains unclear. The CDR3 covers 17 residues. The germline V gene has CDR1 MNHEY and CDR2 SVGEGT. V gave up 2 bases and J gave up 0 bases, with 15 bases separating them. The CDR3 sequence is CASSYGPPLSSTDTQYF. The CDR3 DNA reads TGTGCCAGCAGTTACGGGCCACCTCTAAGCAGCACAGATACGCAGTATTTT.

The sample holds a few counts of this clonotype. At one end, the junction sequence differs from germline, possibly due to a read error. The chain couples TRBV5-4 to TRBJ1-1; unclear D gene. The CDR3 runs to 13 residues. Per the germline V gene, CDR1 is SGHNT and CDR2 is YYREEE (reference sequence). CDR3 nucleotide sequence: TGTGCCAGCAGCCCAAGTTCAGAAGTGGGCACGAGCTTT. This encodes CASSPSSEVGTSF.

In DNA form, the CDR3 reads TGTGCCAGCAGCCCAGTCGTGGGGGCCAATCAGCCCCAGCATTTT. Residues: CASSPVVGANQPQHF. The chain has TRBV7-2 and TRBJ1-5; maybe TRBD1 (6 bases). V was clipped by 5 bases and J by 3 bases, with 14 bases between them. CDR3 length: 15 residues. Germline CDR1 and CDR2: SGHTA and FQGNSA.

This clonotype came up a few times. The rearrangement uses TRBV3-1 and TRBJ2-1, with 10 bases identical to TRBD2. CDR1 is LGHDT and CDR2 is YNNKEL in the germline V gene (reference sequence). This CDR3 contains 18 residues. Unmatched junction bases numbered 11, after V lost 5 bases and J lost 1 base. The CDR3 reads CASSSSGTSEQSYNEQFF. The CDR3 DNA reads TGTGCCAGCAGCTCATCCGGGACTAGCGAACAGTCCTACAATGAGCAGTTCTTC.

J is TRBJ2-3 and V is TRBV12-5; a possible D gene is TRBD1 (6 bases). The CDR3 is 16 residues long. The V gene lost 3 bases and the J gene lost 5 bases, with 18 bases spanning the gap. Looked up from germline, CDR1 is LGHNT and CDR2 is FRNRAP. The CDR3 DNA reads as TGTGCTAGTGGTTTTCGGCCAGTTGGGGGCGAAGATACGCAGTATTTT. Translated: CASGFRPVGGEDTQYF. Full variable domain (missing parts from reference TRBV12-5 and TRBJ2-3): DARVTQTPRHKVTEMGQEVTMRCQPILGHNTVFWYRQTMMQGLELLAYFRNRAPLDDSGMPKDRFSAEMPDATLATLKIQPSEPRDSAVYFCASGFRPVGGEDTQYFGPGTRLTVL.